This T cell receptor (beta chain) is from a study of cytomegalovirus exposure and HLA in healthy donors. Only in-frame clones appear in the TCRdb table, and some are missing; sequencing was by immunoSEQ multiplex PCR. The sample shows 100,000 to 150,000 clones, around 94% of them seen only once. Findings of the study overall: It was about 150 TCR beta chains that were listed as cytomegalovirus-associated.

A remark on this clone: Its specificity is unknown.

The CDR3 spans 13 residues. CDR1 is MNHEY, CDR2 SVGAGI, per germline. Between the trimmed V and J ends, which lost 3 bases and 6 bases, there was a span of 8 bases. The sequenced sample consisted of PBMCs. This receptor was taken from a woman between 18 and 29 years old in good health and CMV-seronegative. J is TRBJ2-2 and V is TRBV6-5; D ambiguous. CDR3 DNA sequence: TGTGCCAGCAGTTATTACGCAGCCGGGGAGCTGTTTTTT. It codes for CASSYYAAGELFF.